The next 2 T cell receptor beta chains were all read from a single sample in a study of regulatory T cells. The PCR used 52 TRBV and 13 TRBJ primers. Clones were read by immunoSEQ multiplex PCR, and TCRdb kept only the in-frame ones, dropping some. The profile covers approximately 5,600 clones, with about 84% appearing a single time and 30% to 35% taken by the ten largest. Sequencing used CD8+ T cells sorted from blood. Receptors were obtained from a child under 18 with CD3G deficiency.

The rearrangement links TRBV28 to TRBJ2-7; 9 positions match TRBD1. The CDR3 is 15 amino acids. Per the germline V gene, CDR1 is MDHEN and CDR2 is SYDVKM. The trim removed 6 bases at V and 5 bases at J, leaving 11 bases unmatched. The CDR3 DNA reads as TGTGCCAGCAGCCATGCATCGGGACAGGGACACGAGCAGTACTTC. Translation: CASSHASGQGHEQYF.

The table lists this clone with a count of one. The chain employs TRBV6-1 and TRBJ2-7; D remains unclear. Germline-derived CDR1 and CDR2 are MNHNS and SASEGT. V was clipped by 4 bases and J by 4 bases, with 8 bases between them. The CDR3 has 12 residues. Written as DNA, the CDR3 is TGTGCCAGCAGTGTAAATCTATACGAGCAGTACTTC. Amino acids: CASSVNLYEQYF.